The entry below gives a single T cell receptor (beta chain) sequence along with its context. Its antigen is unknown. The data are from a study of persistence of HIV-infected CD4 T cells. As for the study in general: Isolated cells were CMV- and HIV-1 Gag-responding CD4+ T cells. Donors had been on suppressive ART for a median of around eight years. Study outcomes and limitations: Antigen-responding cells were enriched for degenerate expanded CDR3beta sequences.

Cells were stimulated with overlapping HIV-1 Gag 15-mer peptides. Memory cells lacking CD40L and CD69 with high CD45RO were sorted. Donors had CD4+ T cell counts above 400 cells/uL and were CMV-seropositive. This was the immunoSEQ version 4 assay in survey mode. The repertoire was sequenced with immunoSEQ multiplex PCR; TCRdb's copy has only in-frame clones and lacks some. In the table there are more than 30,000 clones, 82% of which are singletons. The receptor comes from an adult woman with HIV who was CMV-seropositive. The starting material was CD4+ T cells sorted from PBMCs after 18-hour stimulation, obtained from a patient who received antiretroviral therapy.

The CDR3: CSVRTGAPLVDIQYF. CDR3 coding DNA: TGCAGCGTTAGGACAGGGGCCCCCCTGGTAGACATTCAGTACTTC. The chain carries TRBV29-1 and TRBJ2-4, with 9 nucleotides matching TRBD1. The CDR3 totals 15 residues. The V gene end was trimmed by 5 bases and the J gene end by 8 bases; junction bases not matched to a gene: 13. Germline V gene sequence: CDR1 SQVTM, CDR2 ANQGSEA.